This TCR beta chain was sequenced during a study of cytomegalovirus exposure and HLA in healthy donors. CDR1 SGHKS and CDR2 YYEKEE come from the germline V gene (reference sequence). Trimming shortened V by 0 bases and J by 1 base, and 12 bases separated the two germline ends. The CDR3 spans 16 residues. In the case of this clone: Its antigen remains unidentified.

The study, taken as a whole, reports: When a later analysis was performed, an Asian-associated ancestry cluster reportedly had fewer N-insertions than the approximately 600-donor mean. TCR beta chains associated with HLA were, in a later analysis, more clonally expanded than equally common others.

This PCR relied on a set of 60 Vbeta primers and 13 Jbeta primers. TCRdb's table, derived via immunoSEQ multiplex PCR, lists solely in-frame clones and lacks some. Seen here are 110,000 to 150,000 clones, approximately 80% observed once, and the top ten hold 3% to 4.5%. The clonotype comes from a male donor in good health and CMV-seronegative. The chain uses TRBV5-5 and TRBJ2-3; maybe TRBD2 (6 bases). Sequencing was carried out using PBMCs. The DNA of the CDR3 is TGTGCCAGCAGCTTGGATGTCTGGAGGGGCACAGATACGCAGTATTTT. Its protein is CASSLDVWRGTDTQYF.